This T cell receptor (beta chain) was documented in a study of T cell changes during pregnancy in multiple sclerosis. V shed 4 bases and J shed 0 bases, with 11 bases lying between them. This CDR3 has 15 residues. Germline CDR1 is SGHDT and CDR2 is YYEEEE. The repertoire was sequenced with immunoSEQ multiplex PCR; TCRdb's copy has only in-frame clones and lacks some. The data contain over 60,000 clones, 91% of them seen just once; the ten biggest clones take up less than 0.85%. J is TRBJ1-5 and V is TRBV5-6; weak D call: TRBD1 (6 bases). The receptor comes from a female donor in good health, enrolled as a control in a pregnancy study. The material sequenced was peripheral blood, taken in the third trimester of pregnancy. CDR3 sequence (DNA): TGTGCCAGCAGCCCCGGACAGTTTAGCAATCAGCCCCAGCATTTT. Its translation is CASSPGQFSNQPQHF. Full variable domain (missing parts from reference TRBV5-6 and TRBJ1-5): DAGVTQSPTHLIKTRGQQVTLRCSPKSGHDTVSWYQQALGQGPQFIFQYYEEEERQRGNFPDRFSGHQFPNYSSELNVNALLLGDSALYLCASSPGQFSNQPQHFGDGTRLSIL.